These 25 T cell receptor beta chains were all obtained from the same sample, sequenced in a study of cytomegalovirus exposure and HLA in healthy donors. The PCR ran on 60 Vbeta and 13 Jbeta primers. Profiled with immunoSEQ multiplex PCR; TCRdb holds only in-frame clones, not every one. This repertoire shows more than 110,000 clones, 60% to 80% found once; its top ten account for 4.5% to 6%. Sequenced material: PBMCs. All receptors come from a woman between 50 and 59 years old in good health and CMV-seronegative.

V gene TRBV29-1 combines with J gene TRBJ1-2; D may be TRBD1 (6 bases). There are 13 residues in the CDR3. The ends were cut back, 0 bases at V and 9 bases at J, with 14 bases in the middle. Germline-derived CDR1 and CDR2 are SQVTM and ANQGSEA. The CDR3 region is CSVEDVYQGSYTF. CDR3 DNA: TGCAGCGTTGAAGACGTCTACCAGGGGAGCTACACCTTC. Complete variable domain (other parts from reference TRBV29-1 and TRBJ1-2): SAVISQKPSRDICQRGTSLTIQCQVDSQVTMMFWYRQQPGQSLTLIATANQGSEATYESGFVIDKFPISRPNLTFSTLTVSNMSPEDSSIYLCSVEDVYQGSYTFGSGTRLTVV.

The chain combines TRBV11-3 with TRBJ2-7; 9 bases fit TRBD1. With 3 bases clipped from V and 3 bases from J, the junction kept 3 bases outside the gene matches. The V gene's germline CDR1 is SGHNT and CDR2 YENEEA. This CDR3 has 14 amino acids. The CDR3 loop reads CASSLGQGDYEQYF. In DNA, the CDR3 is TGTGCCAGCAGCTTGGGACAGGGAGACTACGAGCAGTACTTC.

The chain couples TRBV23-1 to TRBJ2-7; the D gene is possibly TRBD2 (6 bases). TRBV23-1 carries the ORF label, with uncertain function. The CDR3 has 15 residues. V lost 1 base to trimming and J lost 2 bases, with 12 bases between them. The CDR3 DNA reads TGCGCCAGCAGTCAATACCGGGAGTCCGCCTACGAGCAGTACTTC. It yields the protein CASSQYRESAYEQYF.

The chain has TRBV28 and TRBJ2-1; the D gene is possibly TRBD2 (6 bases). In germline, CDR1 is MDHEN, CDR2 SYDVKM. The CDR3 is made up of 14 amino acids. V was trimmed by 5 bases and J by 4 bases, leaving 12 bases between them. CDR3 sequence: CASSVPGGYNEQFF. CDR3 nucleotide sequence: TGTGCCAGCAGTGTCCCCGGGGGATACAATGAGCAGTTCTTC.

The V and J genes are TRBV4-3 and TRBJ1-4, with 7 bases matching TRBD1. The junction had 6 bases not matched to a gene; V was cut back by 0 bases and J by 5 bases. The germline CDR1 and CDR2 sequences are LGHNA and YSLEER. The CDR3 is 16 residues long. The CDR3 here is CASSQDRQGHNEKLFF. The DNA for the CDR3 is TGCGCCAGCAGCCAAGACCGACAGGGTCACAATGAAAAACTGTTTTTT.

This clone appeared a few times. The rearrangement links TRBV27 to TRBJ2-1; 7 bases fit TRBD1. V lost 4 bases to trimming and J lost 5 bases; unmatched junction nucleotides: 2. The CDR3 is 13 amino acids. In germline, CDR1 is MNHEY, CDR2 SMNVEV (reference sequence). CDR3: CASSWDRHNEQFF. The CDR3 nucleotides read TGTGCCAGCAGTTGGGACAGACACAATGAGCAGTTCTTC.

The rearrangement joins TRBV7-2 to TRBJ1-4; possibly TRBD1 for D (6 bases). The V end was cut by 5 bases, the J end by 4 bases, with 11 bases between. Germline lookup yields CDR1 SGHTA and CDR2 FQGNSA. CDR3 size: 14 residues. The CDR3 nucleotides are TGTGCCAGCAGCCTCGGACAGAATAATGAAAAACTGTTTTTT. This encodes CASSLGQNNEKLFF.

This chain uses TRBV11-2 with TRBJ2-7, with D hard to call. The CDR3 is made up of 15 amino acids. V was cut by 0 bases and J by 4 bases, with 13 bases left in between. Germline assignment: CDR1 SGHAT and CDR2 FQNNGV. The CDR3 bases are TGTGCCAGCAGCTTAGATCATGGCAGTTGGTACGAGCAGTACTTC. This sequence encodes CASSLDHGSWYEQYF.

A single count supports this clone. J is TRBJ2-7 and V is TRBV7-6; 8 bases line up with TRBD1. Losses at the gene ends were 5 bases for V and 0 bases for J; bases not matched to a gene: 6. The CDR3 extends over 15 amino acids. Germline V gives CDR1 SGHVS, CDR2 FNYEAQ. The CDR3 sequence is CASSRDRWSSYEQYF. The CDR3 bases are TGTGCCAGCAGCAGGGACAGGTGGAGCTCCTACGAGCAGTACTTC.

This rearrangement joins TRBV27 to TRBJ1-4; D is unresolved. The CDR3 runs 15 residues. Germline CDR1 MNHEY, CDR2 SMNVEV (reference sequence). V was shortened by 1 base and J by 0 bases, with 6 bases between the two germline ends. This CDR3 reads CASSLWGATNEKLFF. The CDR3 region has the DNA TGTGCCAGCAGTTTATGGGGAGCAACTAATGAAAAACTGTTTTTT.

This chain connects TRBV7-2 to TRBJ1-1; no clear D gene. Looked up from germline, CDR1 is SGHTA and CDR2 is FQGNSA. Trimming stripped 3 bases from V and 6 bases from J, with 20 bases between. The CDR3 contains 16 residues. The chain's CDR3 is CASSFLSGEAISEAFF. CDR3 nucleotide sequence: TGTGCCAGCAGCTTTTTATCCGGGGAGGCGATCTCTGAAGCTTTCTTT.

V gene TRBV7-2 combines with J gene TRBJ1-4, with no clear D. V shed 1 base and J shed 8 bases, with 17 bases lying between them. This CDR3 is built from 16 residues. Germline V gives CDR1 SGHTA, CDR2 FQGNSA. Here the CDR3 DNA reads TGTGCCAGCAGCTTAGGAGGTCCCGGGTCCGAGGAAAAACTGTTTTTT. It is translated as CASSLGGPGSEEKLFF.

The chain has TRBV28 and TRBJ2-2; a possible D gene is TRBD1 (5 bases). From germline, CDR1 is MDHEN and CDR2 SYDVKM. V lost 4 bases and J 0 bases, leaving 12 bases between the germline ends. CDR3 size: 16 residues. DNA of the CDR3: TGTGCCAGCAGTTCTCACAGGAGCGCGAACACCGGGGAGCTGTTTTTT. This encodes CASSSHRSANTGELFF.

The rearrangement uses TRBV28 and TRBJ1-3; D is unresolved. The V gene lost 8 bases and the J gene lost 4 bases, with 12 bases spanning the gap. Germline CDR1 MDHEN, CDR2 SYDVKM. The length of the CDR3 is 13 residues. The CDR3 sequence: CASVTRRGNTIYF. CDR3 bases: TGTGCCAGCGTTACTCGGAGGGGAAACACCATATATTTT.

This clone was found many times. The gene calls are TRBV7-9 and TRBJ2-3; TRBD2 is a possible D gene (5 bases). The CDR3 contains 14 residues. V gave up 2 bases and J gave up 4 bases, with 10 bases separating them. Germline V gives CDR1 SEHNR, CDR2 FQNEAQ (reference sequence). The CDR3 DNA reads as TGTGCCAGCAGCTTAAGCTTCGGGGCAGATACGCAGTATTTT. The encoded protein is CASSLSFGADTQYF.

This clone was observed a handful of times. CDR3 coding DNA: TGTGCCAGCTCACCAACAGGGTCCGGCAATCAGCCCCAGCATTTT. Residues: CASSPTGSGNQPQHF. The rearrangement links TRBV18 to TRBJ1-5; weak D call: TRBD1 (6 bases). Germline CDR1 and CDR2: KGHSH and LQKENI. The length of the CDR3 is 15 residues. The V and J ends lost 2 bases and 2 bases respectively, with 10 bases between them. The full variable domain, rest sourced from reference TRBV18 and TRBJ1-5, is NAGVMQNPRHLVRRRGQEARLRCSPMKGHSHVYWYRQLPEEGLKFMVYLQKENIIDESGMPKERFSAEFPKEGPSILRIQQVVRGDSAAYFCASSPTGSGNQPQHFGDGTRLSIL.

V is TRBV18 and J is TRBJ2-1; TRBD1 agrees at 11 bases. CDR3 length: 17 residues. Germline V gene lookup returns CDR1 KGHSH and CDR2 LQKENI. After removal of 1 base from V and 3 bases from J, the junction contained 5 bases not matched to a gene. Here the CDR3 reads CASSPLRTGGIYNEQFF. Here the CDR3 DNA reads TGTGCCAGCTCACCACTTAGGACAGGGGGCATCTACAATGAGCAGTTCTTC.

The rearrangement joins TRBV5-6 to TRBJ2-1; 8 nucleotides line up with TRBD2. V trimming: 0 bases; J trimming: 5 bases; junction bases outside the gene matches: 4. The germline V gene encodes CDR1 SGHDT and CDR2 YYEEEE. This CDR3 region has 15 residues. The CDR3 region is CASSLASGGNNEQFF. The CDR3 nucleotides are TGTGCCAGCAGCTTGGCAAGCGGGGGAAACAATGAGCAGTTCTTC.

The CDR3 bases are TGCGCCAGCAGCTTGGGGTCGAGGGACAATGAGCAGTTCTTC. This codes for CASSLGSRDNEQFF. The chain has TRBV5-1 and TRBJ2-1; tentatively, D is TRBD2 (5 bases). Trimming took off 0 bases at V and 5 bases at J, with 9 bases between the two ends. Germline V gene sequence: CDR1 SGHRS, CDR2 YFSETQ. This CDR3 has 14 amino acids.

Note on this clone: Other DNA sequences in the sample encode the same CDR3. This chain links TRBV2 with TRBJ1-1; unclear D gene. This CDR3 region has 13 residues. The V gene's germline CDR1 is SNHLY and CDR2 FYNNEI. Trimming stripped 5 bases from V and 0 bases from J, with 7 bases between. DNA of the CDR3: TGTGCCAGCAGTACGGGATTGAACACTGAAGCTTTCTTT. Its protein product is CASSTGLNTEAFF.

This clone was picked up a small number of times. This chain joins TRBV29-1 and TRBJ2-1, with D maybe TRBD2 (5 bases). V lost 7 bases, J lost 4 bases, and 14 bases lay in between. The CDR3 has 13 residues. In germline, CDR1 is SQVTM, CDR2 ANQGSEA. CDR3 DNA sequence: TGCAGCGCCGAGGAGGTCCTATACAATGAGCAGTTCTTC. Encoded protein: CSAEEVLYNEQFF.

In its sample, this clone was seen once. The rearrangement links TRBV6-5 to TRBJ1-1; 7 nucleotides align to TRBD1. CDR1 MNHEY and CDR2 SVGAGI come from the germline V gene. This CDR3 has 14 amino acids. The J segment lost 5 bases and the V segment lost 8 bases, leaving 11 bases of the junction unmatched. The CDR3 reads CASLKQGPGTEAFF. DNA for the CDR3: TGTGCCAGCCTTAAACAGGGGCCAGGAACTGAAGCTTTCTTT.

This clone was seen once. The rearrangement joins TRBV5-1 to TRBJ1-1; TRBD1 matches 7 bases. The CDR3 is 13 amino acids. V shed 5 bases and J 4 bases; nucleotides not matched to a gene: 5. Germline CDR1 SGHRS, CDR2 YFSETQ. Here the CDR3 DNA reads TGCGCCAGCAGAGGGGGCGCAGGCACTGAAGCTTTCTTT. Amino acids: CASRGGAGTEAFF.

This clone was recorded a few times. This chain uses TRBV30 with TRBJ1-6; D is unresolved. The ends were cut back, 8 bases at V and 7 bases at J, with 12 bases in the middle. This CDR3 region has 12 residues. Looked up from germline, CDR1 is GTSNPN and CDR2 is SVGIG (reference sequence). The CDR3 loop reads CAAGRGNSPLHF. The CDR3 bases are TGTGCCGCCGGACGGGGAAATTCACCCCTCCACTTT.

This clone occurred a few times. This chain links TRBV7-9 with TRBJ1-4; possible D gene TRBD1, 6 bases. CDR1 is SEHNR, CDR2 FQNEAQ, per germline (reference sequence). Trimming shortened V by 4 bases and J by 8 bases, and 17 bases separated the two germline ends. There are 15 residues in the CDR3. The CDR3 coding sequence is TGTGCCAGCAGCTCTGAGGCAGGGGTAAACGAAAAACTGTTTTTT. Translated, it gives CASSSEAGVNEKLFF.